This is a list of T cell receptor beta chains from one sample in a study of blood T cell repertoires in COVID-19. Generated by immunoSEQ multiplex PCR, the TCRdb table keeps only in-frame clones and is missing some. The sample carries 90,000 to 140,000 clones, under 80% recorded once. The sequenced sample was peripheral blood. The source of these receptors is a woman aged 65 to 85 with acute or convalescent COVID-19. CDR3s include the opening cysteine and the closing phenylalanine or tryptophan. Fields, in order: CDR3 length, clone size, V gene, D gene, J gene, CDR3 DNA, CDR3 protein. The D gene is left open where the match is weak. For some rows the clone size is stated as once, few or many, or as a class when expanded; others skip it.

CDR3 length: 14
clone size: .
V gene: TRBV15
D gene: .
J gene: TRBJ1-4
CDR3 DNA: TGTGCCACCAGTCTTGGGGGGGCCAGTGAAAAACTGTTTTTT
CDR3 protein: CATSLGGASEKLFF

CDR3 length: 16
clone size: .
V gene: TRBV19
D gene: TRBD1
J gene: TRBJ2-2
CDR3 DNA: TGTGCCAGTAGTAACCGAGGACAGGGGGCGGCCGGGGAGCTGTTTTTT
CDR3 protein: CASSNRGQGAAGELFF

CDR3 length: 16
clone size: few
V gene: TRBV6-5
D gene: TRBD1
J gene: TRBJ2-7
CDR3 DNA: TGTGCCAGCAGTTACTCATCGACAGGGAGCTTCTACGAGCAGTACTTC
CDR3 protein: CASSYSSTGSFYEQYF

CDR3 length: 14
clone size: .
V gene: TRBV4-3
D gene: .
J gene: TRBJ1-1
CDR3 DNA: TGCGCCAGCAGCCATCGAAGAGTGAGCACTGAAGCTTTCTTT
CDR3 protein: CASSHRRVSTEAFF

CDR3 length: 16
clone size: .
V gene: TRBV7-8
D gene: .
J gene: TRBJ1-5
CDR3 DNA: TGTGCCAGCAGCTTAGGAGGAGGGCCCGCGGGCCAGCCCCAGCATTTT
CDR3 protein: CASSLGGGPAGQPQHF

CDR3 length: 17
clone size: .
V gene: TRBV19
D gene: TRBD2
J gene: TRBJ2-1
CDR3 DNA: TGTGCCAGTAGTAAAAAAACTAGCGGGCTGAGGGCCAATGAGCAGTTCTTC
CDR3 protein: CASSKKTSGLRANEQFF

CDR3 length: 14
clone size: .
V gene: TRBV24-1
D gene: TRBD1
J gene: TRBJ2-1
CDR3 DNA: TGTGCCACCAGTAGGACAGGGGGGAAGGATGAGCAGTTCTTC
CDR3 protein: CATSRTGGKDEQFF

CDR3 length: 15
clone size: .
V gene: TRBV6-5
D gene: TRBD1
J gene: TRBJ2-7
CDR3 DNA: TGTGCCAGCAGTTACTCCGGACAGGCTATGTACGAGCAGTACTTC
CDR3 protein: CASSYSGQAMYEQYF

CDR3 length: 15
clone size: .
V gene: TRBV7-6
D gene: .
J gene: TRBJ1-4
CDR3 DNA: TGTGCCAGCAGCTTAGCGGGGCAGGGTGATGAAAAACTGTTTTTT
CDR3 protein: CASSLAGQGDEKLFF

CDR3 length: 15
clone size: .
V gene: TRBV28
D gene: .
J gene: TRBJ1-2
CDR3 DNA: TGTGCCAGCACCTTGGCCCTCACAGGGTCCCAGGGCTACACCTTC
CDR3 protein: CASTLALTGSQGYTF

CDR3 length: 11
clone size: .
V gene: TRBV27
D gene: .
J gene: TRBJ1-4
CDR3 DNA: TGTGCCAGCAGGAGGGGGGAAAAACTGTTTTTT
CDR3 protein: CASRRGEKLFF

CDR3 length: 15
clone size: .
V gene: TRBV7-6
D gene: .
J gene: TRBJ1-5
CDR3 DNA: TGTGCCAGCAGCTTAGAGGCAGGCGTCTATCAGCCCCAGCATTTT
CDR3 protein: CASSLEAGVYQPQHF

CDR3 length: 11
clone size: few
V gene: TRBV28
D gene: .
J gene: TRBJ2-3
CDR3 DNA: TGTGCCAGCAGTTTTGCGGATACGCAGTATTTT
CDR3 protein: CASSFADTQYF

CDR3 length: 12
clone size: .
V gene: TRBV7-9
D gene: .
J gene: TRBJ2-3
CDR3 DNA: TGTGCCAGCAGCGTACAGGGCAATACGCAGTATTTT
CDR3 protein: CASSVQGNTQYF

CDR3 length: 14
clone size: .
V gene: TRBV18
D gene: TRBD1
J gene: TRBJ1-1
CDR3 DNA: TGTGCCAGCTCAGCCCGGGACAGGAACACTGAAGCTTTCTTT
CDR3 protein: CASSARDRNTEAFF

CDR3 length: 14
clone size: .
V gene: TRBV7-9
D gene: .
J gene: TRBJ2-1
CDR3 DNA: TGTGCCAGCAGCTTTGGCGGGGGCTTAGATGAGCAGTTCTTC
CDR3 protein: CASSFGGGLDEQFF

CDR3 length: 15
clone size: .
V gene: TRBV27
D gene: .
J gene: TRBJ2-5
CDR3 DNA: TGTGCCAGCAGTTTAGCAGGGTTGACCCCAGAGACCCAGTACTTC
CDR3 protein: CASSLAGLTPETQYF

CDR3 length: 13
clone size: .
V gene: TRBV28
D gene: TRBD1
J gene: TRBJ1-1
CDR3 DNA: TGTGCCAGCGGCGGACAGGGGGTTACTGAAGCTTTCTTT
CDR3 protein: CASGGQGVTEAFF

CDR3 length: 14
clone size: .
V gene: TRBV9
D gene: .
J gene: TRBJ1-1
CDR3 DNA: TGTGCCAGCAGCGTGTCCGGGGGGAACACTGAAGCTTTCTTT
CDR3 protein: CASSVSGGNTEAFF

CDR3 length: 13
clone size: few
V gene: TRBV30
D gene: .
J gene: TRBJ1-1
CDR3 DNA: TGTGCCTGGCTGGGGGGGAAGAACACTGAAGCTTTCTTT
CDR3 protein: CAWLGGKNTEAFF

CDR3 length: 12
clone size: few
V gene: TRBV12-3/TRBV12-4
D gene: .
J gene: TRBJ1-5
CDR3 DNA: TGTGCCAGCAGTTTTGCGGGTCAGCCCCAGCATTTT
CDR3 protein: CASSFAGQPQHF

CDR3 length: 15
clone size: .
V gene: TRBV18
D gene: .
J gene: TRBJ1-3
CDR3 DNA: TGTGCCAGCTCACCTGGAGGATTCTCTGGAAACACCATATATTTT
CDR3 protein: CASSPGGFSGNTIYF

CDR3 length: 15
clone size: .
V gene: TRBV5-1
D gene: .
J gene: TRBJ2-7
CDR3 DNA: TGCGCCAGCAGCTTGGATATAACTCCTTCCTACGAGCAGTACTTC
CDR3 protein: CASSLDITPSYEQYF

CDR3 length: 14
clone size: .
V gene: TRBV10-2
D gene: TRBD1
J gene: TRBJ2-7
CDR3 DNA: TGCGCCAGCAGTGGGGGGACAGGGGGCTACGAGCAGTACTTC
CDR3 protein: CASSGGTGGYEQYF

CDR3 length: 13
clone size: few
V gene: TRBV12-3/TRBV12-4
D gene: .
J gene: TRBJ1-4
CDR3 DNA: TGTGCCAGCAGTTTACCAGTTAATGAAAAACTGTTTTTT
CDR3 protein: CASSLPVNEKLFF

CDR3 length: 14
clone size: .
V gene: TRBV15
D gene: TRBD1
J gene: TRBJ1-6
CDR3 DNA: TGTGCCACCAGCTGGGGACAGGAAGATTCACCCCTCCACTTT
CDR3 protein: CATSWGQEDSPLHF

CDR3 length: 15
clone size: .
V gene: TRBV10-3
D gene: .
J gene: TRBJ2-2
CDR3 DNA: TGTGCCATCAGACGACAGGTTGTGGACACCGGGGAGCTGTTTTTT
CDR3 protein: CAIRRQVVDTGELFF

CDR3 length: 15
clone size: .
V gene: TRBV6-6
D gene: TRBD1
J gene: TRBJ2-1
CDR3 DNA: TGTGCCAGCAGTGCCGGGACAGGGGTACGGAATGAGCAGTTCTTC
CDR3 protein: CASSAGTGVRNEQFF

CDR3 length: 17
clone size: .
V gene: TRBV4-3
D gene: TRBD2
J gene: TRBJ2-5
CDR3 DNA: TGCGCCAGCAGCCAAGATTGGGTAGCGGGGCCTCAGGGGACCCAGTACTTC
CDR3 protein: CASSQDWVAGPQGTQYF

CDR3 length: 15
clone size: .
V gene: TRBV6-5
D gene: TRBD2
J gene: TRBJ2-5
CDR3 DNA: TGTGCCAGCCGCGGGTCTAGCGGGGTACAAGAGACCCAGTACTTC
CDR3 protein: CASRGSSGVQETQYF

CDR3 length: 14
clone size: .
V gene: TRBV6-5
D gene: .
J gene: TRBJ2-1
CDR3 DNA: TGTGCCAGCAGGCCCGTAGATGTCCCGGGTGAGCAGTTCTTC
CDR3 protein: CASRPVDVPGEQFF

CDR3 length: 14
clone size: once
V gene: TRBV27
D gene: .
J gene: TRBJ1-3
CDR3 DNA: TGTGCCAGCAGTGAGACAGGACGCGGCCCCACCATATATTTT
CDR3 protein: CASSETGRGPTIYF

CDR3 length: 15
clone size: .
V gene: TRBV11-2
D gene: TRBD1
J gene: TRBJ2-7
CDR3 DNA: TGTGCCAGCAGCTTAGATTGGGACAGGGCCCACGAGCAGTACTTC
CDR3 protein: CASSLDWDRAHEQYF

CDR3 length: 13
clone size: .
V gene: TRBV6-5
D gene: .
J gene: TRBJ1-1
CDR3 DNA: TGTGCCAGCATCCTCAGACAGAACACTGAAGCTTTCTTT
CDR3 protein: CASILRQNTEAFF

CDR3 length: 10
clone size: .
V gene: TRBV5-1
D gene: .
J gene: TRBJ1-5
CDR3 DNA: TGCGCCAGCCTCCCGGAGCCCCAGCATTTT
CDR3 protein: CASLPEPQHF

CDR3 length: 15
clone size: once
V gene: TRBV6-5
D gene: .
J gene: TRBJ1-1
CDR3 DNA: TGTGCCAGCAGTTACTCCCGACTAAGCAACACTGAAGCTTTCTTT
CDR3 protein: CASSYSRLSNTEAFF

CDR3 length: 15
clone size: .
V gene: TRBV5-1
D gene: TRBD1
J gene: TRBJ1-1
CDR3 DNA: TGCGCCAGCAGCCCACTAAGGGGGCAGGGCACTGAAGCTTTCTTT
CDR3 protein: CASSPLRGQGTEAFF

CDR3 length: 13
clone size: .
V gene: TRBV3-1/TRBV3-2
D gene: .
J gene: TRBJ1-4
CDR3 DNA: TGTGCCAGCAGCCAAGCCAGGGGAGAAAAACTGTTTTTT
CDR3 protein: CASSQARGEKLFF